This is a list of T cell receptor beta chains from one sample in a study of T cells in Graves' hyperthyroidism and ophthalmopathy. One entry per CDR3 protein results from TCRdb running MiXCR on the multiplex PCR reads. Of around 720,000 distinct CDR3 sequences in the sample, roughly a third are singletons; the top ten hold about a third. The sequencing input was blood. These receptors came from a woman between 40 and 50 years old with Graves' hyperthyroidism. CDR3s include the opening cysteine and the closing phenylalanine or tryptophan. The D gene is left open where the match is weak. Size values are once, few and many counts, or a class for expanded clones, and some rows have none.

>TRBJ1-2|NA|TRBD1|TRBV7-9
CASSLQGARGYTF
TGTGCCAGCAGTCTACAGGGGGCTCGAGGCTACACCTTC
>TRBJ2-2|once|NA|TRBV9
CASSVVGGRASPNTGELFF
TGTGCCAGCAGCGTAGTAGGTGGCAGAGCTTCTCCGAACACCGGGGAGCTGTTTTTT
>TRBJ2-5|NA|TRBD2|TRBV29-1
CSVSGGAGTQYF
TGCAGCGTTAGCGGGGGGGCCGGGACCCAGTACTTC
>TRBJ1-6|many|TRBD1|TRBV2
CANGRDRNSPLHF
TGTGCCAACGGCCGGGACAGGAATTCACCCCTCCACTTT
>TRBJ1-5|NA|NA|TRBV7-2
CASTPGGGETQHF
TGTGCCAGCACCCCGGGGGGTGGAGAGACCCAGCATTTT
>TRBJ1-2|NA|TRBD1|TRBV7-9
CASSLAPGQGGNGYTF
TGTGCCAGCAGCTTAGCCCCGGGACAGGGAGGAAATGGCTACACCTTC
>TRBJ2-2|few|TRBD2|TRBV7-3
CASSPREANTGELFF
TGTGCCAGCAGTCCCCGGGAGGCGAACACCGGGGAGCTGTTTTTT
>TRBJ2-7|NA|NA|TRBV15
CASWGDRSYEQYF
TGTGCCAGTTGGGGGGACAGATCCTACGAGCAGTACTTC
>TRBJ2-5|few|NA|TRBV12-3/TRBV12-4
CASSPRLDLAQYF
TGTGCCAGCAGTCCAAGACTAGACTTGGCCCAGTACTTC
>TRBJ2-7|few|TRBD1|TRBV6-1
CASSPRFPERDRGNYEQYF
TGTGCCAGCAGTCCCCGGTTCCCTGAACGGGACAGGGGGAACTACGAGCAGTACTTC
>TRBJ1-4|NA|TRBD1|TRBV19
CASSTQGMGKLFF
TGTGCCAGTAGTACACAGGGGATGGGGAAACTGTTTTTT
>TRBJ1-2|many|NA|TRBV7-9
CASSLASRDGYTF
TGTGCCAGCAGCTTAGCGAGCAGGGATGGCTACACCTTC
>TRBJ2-7|NA|NA|TRBV5-1
CASSPVAGAPYEQYF
TGCGCCAGCAGCCCTGTGGCGGGGGCCCCCTACGAGCAGTACTTC
>TRBJ2-3|few|NA|TRBV29-1
CSGTLATTDTQYF
TGCAGCGGTACCCTCGCTACCACAGATACGCAGTATTTT
>TRBJ2-5|NA|TRBD2|TRBV20-1
CSARGRIRTSGVETQYF
TGCAGTGCTAGAGGGCGAATCCGGACTAGCGGGGTGGAGACCCAGTACTTC
>TRBJ2-7|many|NA|TRBV7-7
CASSLGVGSSYEQYF
TGTGCTAGCAGCTTAGGGGTCGGGAGCTCCTACGAGCAGTACTTC
>TRBJ2-7|NA|NA|TRBV10-3
CASSPPRGYEQYF
TGTGCCAGCAGTCCCCCCCGGGGCTACGAGCAGTACTTC
>TRBJ1-1|many|NA|TRBV5-1
CASSLNQANTEAFF
TGCGCCAGCAGCTTGAATCAGGCGAACACTGAAGCTTTCTTT
>TRBJ2-6|NA|NA|TRBV7-2
CASRETAVNTEAF
TGTGCCAGCAGGGAGACAGCAGTGAACACTGAAGCTTTC
>TRBJ1-1|many|TRBD1|TRBV11-2
CASLPHAGGENTEAFF
TGTGCCAGCCTCCCACACGCAGGGGGCGAGAACACTGAAGCTTTCTTT
>TRBJ1-4|NA|NA|TRBV2
CASSWDAGREKLFF
TGTGCCAGCAGTTGGGACGCAGGGCGGGAAAAACTGTTTTTT
>TRBJ2-6|NA|NA|TRBV29-1
CSSSQGSGANVLTF
TGCAGCAGCTCCCAGGGTTCTGGGGCCAACGTCCTGACTTTC
>TRBJ1-1|many|NA|TRBV5-1
CASSFKRDTEAFF
TGTGCCAGCAGTTTTAAGCGTGACACTGAAGCTTTCTTT
>TRBJ2-5|many|NA|TRBV27
CASSFWGETQYF
TGTGCCAGCAGTTTCTGGGGGGAGACCCAGTACTTC
>TRBJ1-6|NA|NA|TRBV29-1
CSVLPLHF
TGCAGCGTTCTCCCCCTCCACTTT
>TRBJ1-5|NA|TRBD1|TRBV10-3
CAISSQGEGNQPQHF
TGTGCCATCAGTTCACAGGGGGAGGGCAATCAGCCCCAGCATTTT
>TRBJ2-5|NA|TRBD2|TRBV7-2
CASSPGTSGGHGETQYF
TGTGCCAGCAGCCCCGGGACTAGCGGGGGGCATGGGGAGACCCAGTACTTC
>TRBJ1-4|NA|NA|TRBV10-3
CASSKDVLEKLFF
TGTGCCAGCAGTAAGGACGTGTTGGAAAAACTGTTTTTT
>TRBJ2-7|NA|TRBD2|TRBV2
CASSETAAGRSYEQYF
TGCGCCAGCAGTGAGACAGCAGCGGGACGCTCCTACGAGCAGTACTTC
>TRBJ1-6|NA|NA|TRBV7-2
CASSPAAGGVNSPLHF
TGTGCCAGCAGTCCCGCCGCTGGGGGCGTGAATTCACCCCTCCACTTT
>TRBJ1-2|once|NA|TRBV7-8
CASSATSGGGDYGYTF
TGTGCCAGCAGCGCGACTAGCGGGGGAGGAGACTATGGCTACACCTTC
>TRBJ2-6|NA|NA|TRBV29-1
CSVGRGRNTGANVLTF
TGCAGCGTTGGGAGGGGCAGGAACACTGGGGCCAACGTCCTGACTTTC
>TRBJ1-1|NA|NA|TRBV6-5
CASSYSMVSDSLNTEAFF
TGTGCCAGCAGTTACTCGATGGTCAGTGACAGCTTGAACACTGAAGCTTTCTTT
>TRBJ2-7|NA|TRBD1|TRBV7-9
CASSMGDRPYEQYF
TGTGCCAGCAGCATGGGGGACAGACCCTACGAGCAGTACTTC
>TRBJ1-1|many|TRBD1|TRBV2
CASSEAYRGAFF
TGTGCCAGCAGTGAGGCTTACAGGGGAGCTTTCTTT